This T cell receptor (beta chain) was sequenced during a study of CD8+CD57+ T cells in acquired aplastic anemia. About the study: An average of 3.2 ug of DNA was obtained from sorted CD4+ and CD8+ cells. Average CD4+ read depth in healthy donors was 11 million or so reads.

V gave up 2 bases and J gave up 5 bases, with 16 bases separating them. The CDR3 spans 15 residues. CDR1 and CDR2 from the germline V gene are SGHTS and YDEGEE. Broader study findings: There were twenty-nine CD8+ CDR3 sequences that occurred in both patients and controls.

Genomic DNA provided the template from which TCR beta VDJ and CDR3 profiles were obtained. TCRdb itself ran the reads through MiXCR, one entry per CDR3 protein. Of 130,000 or so distinct CDR3 sequences in the sample, less than 45% are singletons; the top ten hold more than 7%. Remarks on this clonotype: Its antigen remains unknown.

V usage is TRBV5-8 and J usage is TRBJ1-1; D might be TRBD1 (5 bases). Sequenced material: sorted CD4+, CD8+, or CD8+CD57+ T cells (not recorded which) from PBMCs. The TCR originated in a human donor in good health, serving as a control. The CDR3 DNA reads TGTGCCAGCAGCTTCGGTATCAGGGCGGGGACTGAAGCTTTCTTT. It yields the protein CASSFGIRAGTEAFF.